This TCR beta chain was identified during a study of cytomegalovirus exposure and HLA in healthy donors. Study results and limitations: Earlier results showed most TCR beta V segments being productive about 90% or about 30% of the time. In a later analysis, common viral pathogens appeared linked to several of the most significant clusters.

Use of 60 Vbeta and 13 Jbeta primers characterized the PCR. This table comes from immunoSEQ multiplex PCR, and its TCRdb copy is limited to in-frame clones, with some not included. The sample holds around 130,000 clones, approximately 83% seen once. For this clone: Antigen unknown.

The CDR3 has 15 residues. Trimming took 3 bases from V and 1 from J, leaving 12 bases between them. In germline, CDR1 is LGHNA, CDR2 YNFKEQ. Sequenced: PBMCs. The sequence was collected from a girl aged 2 to 9 in good health and CMV-seronegative. The J gene is TRBJ1-2, the V gene TRBV4-2, with D uncertain. CDR3 sequence (DNA): TGTGCCAGCAGCCACGGTAGCTCGGATAACTATGGCTACACCTTC. Its protein is CASSHGSSDNYGYTF.